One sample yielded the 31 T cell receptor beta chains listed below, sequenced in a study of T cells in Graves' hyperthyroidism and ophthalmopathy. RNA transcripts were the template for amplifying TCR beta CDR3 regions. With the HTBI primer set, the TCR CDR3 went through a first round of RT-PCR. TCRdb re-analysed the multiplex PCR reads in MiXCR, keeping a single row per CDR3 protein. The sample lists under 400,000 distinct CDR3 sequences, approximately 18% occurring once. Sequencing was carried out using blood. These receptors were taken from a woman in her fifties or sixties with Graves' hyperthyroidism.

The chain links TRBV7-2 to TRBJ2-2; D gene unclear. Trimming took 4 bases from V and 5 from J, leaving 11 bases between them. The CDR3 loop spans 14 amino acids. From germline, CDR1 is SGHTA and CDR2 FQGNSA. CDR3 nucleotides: TGTGCCAGCAGCTGGCCCGTGACTACCGGGGAGCTGTTTTTT. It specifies CASSWPVTTGELFF.

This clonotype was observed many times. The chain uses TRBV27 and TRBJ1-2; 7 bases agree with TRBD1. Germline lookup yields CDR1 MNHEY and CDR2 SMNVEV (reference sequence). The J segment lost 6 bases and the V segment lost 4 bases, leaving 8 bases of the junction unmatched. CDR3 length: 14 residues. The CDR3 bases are TGTGCCAGCAGTTCGTATGACACAGGGGATGGCTACACCTTC. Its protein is CASSSYDTGDGYTF.

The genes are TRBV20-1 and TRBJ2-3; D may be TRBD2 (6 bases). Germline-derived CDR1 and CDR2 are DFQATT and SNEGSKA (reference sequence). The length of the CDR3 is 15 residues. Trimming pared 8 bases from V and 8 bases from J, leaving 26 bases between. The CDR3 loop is CSIQGRGAGGGTQYF. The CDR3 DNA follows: TGCAGTATACAAGGGCGCGGGGCCGGGGGAGGTACGCAGTATTTT.

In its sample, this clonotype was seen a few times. CDR3 loop: CATSRDLKSSSYGYTF. CDR3 in DNA: TGTGCCACCAGCAGAGATCTTAAGTCCTCCAGCTATGGCTACACCTTC. The chain couples TRBV15 to TRBJ1-2, with D hard to call. There are 16 residues in the CDR3. The V end lost 0 bases, the J end lost 4 bases, and 15 bases lay between the germline ends. CDR1 is LNHNV, CDR2 YYDKDF, per germline (reference sequence).

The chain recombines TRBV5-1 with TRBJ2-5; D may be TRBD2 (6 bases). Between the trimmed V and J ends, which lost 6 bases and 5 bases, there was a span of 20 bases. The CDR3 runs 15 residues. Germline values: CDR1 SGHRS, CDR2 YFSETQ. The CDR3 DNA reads TGCGCCAGCAATCTGGGGTTTAGGAGGGAGGAGACCCAGTACTTC. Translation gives CASNLGFRREETQYF.

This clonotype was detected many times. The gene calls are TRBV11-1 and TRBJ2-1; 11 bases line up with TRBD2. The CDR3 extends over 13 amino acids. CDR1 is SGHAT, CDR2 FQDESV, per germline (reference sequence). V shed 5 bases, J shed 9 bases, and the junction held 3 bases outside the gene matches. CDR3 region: CASSTLAGVEQFF. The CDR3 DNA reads TGTGCCAGCAGCACACTAGCGGGAGTTGAGCAGTTCTTC.

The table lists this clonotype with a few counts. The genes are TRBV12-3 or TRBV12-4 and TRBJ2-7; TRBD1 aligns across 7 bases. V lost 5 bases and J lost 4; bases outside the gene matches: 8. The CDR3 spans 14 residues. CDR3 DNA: TGTGCCAGCAGTGCCACAGGGGTTCGGTACGAGCAGTACGTC. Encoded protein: CASSATGVRYEQYV.

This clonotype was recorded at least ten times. Here the CDR3 DNA reads TGTGCCTGGAGAGAGACAGGGATTGGAAACACCATATATTTT. Its protein product is CAWRETGIGNTIYF. The chain links TRBV30 to TRBJ1-3; the match to TRBD1 covers 7 bases. J was trimmed by 3 bases and V by 3 bases; bases with no gene match: 5. CDR3 length: 14 residues. The V gene's germline CDR1 is GTSNPN and CDR2 SVGIG (reference sequence).

In DNA, the CDR3 is TGCGCCAGCAGCTTGCGTTCGCCGGGACAGGGGTCTGGAAACACCATATATTTT. This sequence encodes CASSLRSPGQGSGNTIYF. The V and J genes are TRBV5-1 and TRBJ1-3; 10 bases align to TRBD1. Trimming cost V 1 base and J 1 base; bases outside gene matches: 8. The CDR3 totals 18 residues. CDR1 and CDR2 from the germline V gene are SGHRS and YFSETQ.

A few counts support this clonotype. The CDR3 loop reads CASHTTFGTGVTGELFF. DNA of the CDR3: TGTGCCAGCCATACTACCTTTGGGACAGGGGTCACCGGGGAGCTGTTTTTT. The V call is TRBV12-3 or TRBV12-4, the J call TRBJ2-2; 10 positions agree with TRBD1. This CDR3 region has 17 residues. The junction had 13 bases not matched to a gene; V was cut back by 8 bases and J by 4 bases.

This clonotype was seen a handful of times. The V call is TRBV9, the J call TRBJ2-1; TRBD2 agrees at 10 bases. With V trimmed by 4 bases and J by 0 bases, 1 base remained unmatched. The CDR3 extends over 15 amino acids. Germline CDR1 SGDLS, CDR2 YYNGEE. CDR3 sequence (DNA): TGTGCCAGCAGCACTAGCGGGGTCTCCTACAATGAGCAGTTCTTC. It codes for CASSTSGVSYNEQFF.

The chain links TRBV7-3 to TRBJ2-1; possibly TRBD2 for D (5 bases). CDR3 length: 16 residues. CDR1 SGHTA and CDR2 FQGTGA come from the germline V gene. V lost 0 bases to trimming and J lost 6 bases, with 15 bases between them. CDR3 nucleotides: TGTGCCAGCAGCTTAACGTCCAGCGGTGCCGCCAATGAGCAGTTCTTC. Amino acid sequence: CASSLTSSGAANEQFF.

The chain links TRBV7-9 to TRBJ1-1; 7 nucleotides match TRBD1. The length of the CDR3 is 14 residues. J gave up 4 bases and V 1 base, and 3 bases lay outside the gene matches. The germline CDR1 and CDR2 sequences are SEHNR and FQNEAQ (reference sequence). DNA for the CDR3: TGTGCCAGCAGCTTAGTTCAGGGGGGCACTGAAGCTTTCTTT. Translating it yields CASSLVQGGTEAFF.

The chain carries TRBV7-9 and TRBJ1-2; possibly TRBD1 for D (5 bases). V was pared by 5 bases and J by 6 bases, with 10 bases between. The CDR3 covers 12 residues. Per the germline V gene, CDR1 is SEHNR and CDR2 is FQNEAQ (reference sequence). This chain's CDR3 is CASSAVTDGYTF. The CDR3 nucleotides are TGTGCCAGCAGCGCCGTGACAGATGGCTACACCTTC.

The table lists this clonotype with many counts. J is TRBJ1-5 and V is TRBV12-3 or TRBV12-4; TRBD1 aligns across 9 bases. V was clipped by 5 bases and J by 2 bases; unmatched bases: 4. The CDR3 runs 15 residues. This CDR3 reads CASSRTGGRNQPQHF. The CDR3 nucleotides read TGTGCCAGCAGTCGAACAGGGGGCCGCAATCAGCCCCAGCATTTT.

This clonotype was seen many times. CDR3: CASSPTGGTQPQHF. For the CDR3, the DNA is TGTGCCAGCAGCCCGACAGGGGGCACTCAGCCCCAGCATTTT. The chain employs TRBV28 and TRBJ1-5; 10 nucleotides agree with TRBD1. Germline assignment: CDR1 MDHEN and CDR2 SYDVKM. V shed 6 bases and J 6 bases; nucleotides not matched to a gene: 5. The CDR3 spans 14 residues.

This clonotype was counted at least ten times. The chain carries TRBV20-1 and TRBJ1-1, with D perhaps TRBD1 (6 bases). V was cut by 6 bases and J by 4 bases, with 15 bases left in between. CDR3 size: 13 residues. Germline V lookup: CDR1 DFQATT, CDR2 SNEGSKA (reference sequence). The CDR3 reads CSADSQVGTEAFF. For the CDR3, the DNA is TGCAGTGCGGACAGCCAGGTAGGCACTGAAGCTTTCTTT.

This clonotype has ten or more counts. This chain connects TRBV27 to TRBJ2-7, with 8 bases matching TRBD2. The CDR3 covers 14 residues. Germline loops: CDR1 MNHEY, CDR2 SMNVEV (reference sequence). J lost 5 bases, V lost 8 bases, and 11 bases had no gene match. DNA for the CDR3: TGTGCCAGCGCGGGGGGAGGGGGGGAGAACGAGCAGTACTTC. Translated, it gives CASAGGGGENEQYF.

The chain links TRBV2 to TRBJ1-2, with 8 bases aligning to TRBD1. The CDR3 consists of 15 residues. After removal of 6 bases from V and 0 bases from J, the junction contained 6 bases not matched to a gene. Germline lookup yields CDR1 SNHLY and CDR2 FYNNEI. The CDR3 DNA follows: TGTGCCAGCAGAACAACAGGGGGAACTAACTATGGCTACACCTTC. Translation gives CASRTTGGTNYGYTF.

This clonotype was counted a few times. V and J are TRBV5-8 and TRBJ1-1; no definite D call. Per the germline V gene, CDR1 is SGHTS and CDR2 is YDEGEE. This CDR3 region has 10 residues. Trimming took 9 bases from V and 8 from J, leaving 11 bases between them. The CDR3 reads CATAGLEAFF. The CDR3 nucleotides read TGTGCCACCGCCGGGTTGGAAGCTTTCTTT.

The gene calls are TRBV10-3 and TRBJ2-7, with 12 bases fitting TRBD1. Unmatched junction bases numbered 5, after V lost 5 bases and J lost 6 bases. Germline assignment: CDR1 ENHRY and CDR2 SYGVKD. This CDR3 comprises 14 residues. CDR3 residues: CAISSGTGGVEQYF. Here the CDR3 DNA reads TGTGCCATCAGTAGTGGGACAGGGGGCGTCGAGCAGTACTTC.

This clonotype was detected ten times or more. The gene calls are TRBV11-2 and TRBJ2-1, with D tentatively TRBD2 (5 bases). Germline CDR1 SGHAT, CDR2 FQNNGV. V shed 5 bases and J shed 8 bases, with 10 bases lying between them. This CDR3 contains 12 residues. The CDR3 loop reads CASSPPSHEQFF. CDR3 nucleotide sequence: TGTGCCAGCAGCCCCCCTAGCCATGAGCAGTTCTTC.

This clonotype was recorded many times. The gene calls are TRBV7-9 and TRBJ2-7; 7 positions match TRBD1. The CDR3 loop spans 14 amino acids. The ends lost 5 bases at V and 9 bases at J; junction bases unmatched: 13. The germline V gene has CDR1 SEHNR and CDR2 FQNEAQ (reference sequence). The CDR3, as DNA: TGTGCCAGCAGCCCCGGGACAGACCATCGAGGGCAGTACTTC. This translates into CASSPGTDHRGQYF.

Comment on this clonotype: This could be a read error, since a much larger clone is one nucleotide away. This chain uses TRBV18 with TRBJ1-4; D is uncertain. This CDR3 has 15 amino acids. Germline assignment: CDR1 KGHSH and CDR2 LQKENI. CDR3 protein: CASSPTALLNGKLFF. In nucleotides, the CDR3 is TGTGCCAGCTCACCCACAGCTCTTCTTAATGGAAAACTGTTTTTT.

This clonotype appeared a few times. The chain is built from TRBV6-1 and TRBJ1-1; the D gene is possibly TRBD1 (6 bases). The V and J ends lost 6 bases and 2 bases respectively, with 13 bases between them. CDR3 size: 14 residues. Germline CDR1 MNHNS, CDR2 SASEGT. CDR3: CASRERGANTEAFF. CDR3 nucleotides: TGTGCCAGCAGGGAAAGGGGGGCTAACACTGAAGCTTTCTTT.

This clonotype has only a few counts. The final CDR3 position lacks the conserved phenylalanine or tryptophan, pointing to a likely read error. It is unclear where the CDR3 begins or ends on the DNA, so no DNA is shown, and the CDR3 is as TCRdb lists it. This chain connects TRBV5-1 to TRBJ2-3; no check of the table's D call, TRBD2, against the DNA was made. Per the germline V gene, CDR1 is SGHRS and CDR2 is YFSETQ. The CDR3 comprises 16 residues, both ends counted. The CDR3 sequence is CASSDGLAGFTDTQCS.

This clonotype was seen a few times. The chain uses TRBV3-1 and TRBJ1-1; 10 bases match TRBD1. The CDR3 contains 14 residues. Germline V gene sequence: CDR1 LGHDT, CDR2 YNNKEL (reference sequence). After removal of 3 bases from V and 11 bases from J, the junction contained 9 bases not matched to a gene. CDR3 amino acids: CASSQEGQGGYAFF. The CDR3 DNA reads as TGTGCCAGCAGCCAGGAAGGACAGGGGGGATATGCTTTCTTT.

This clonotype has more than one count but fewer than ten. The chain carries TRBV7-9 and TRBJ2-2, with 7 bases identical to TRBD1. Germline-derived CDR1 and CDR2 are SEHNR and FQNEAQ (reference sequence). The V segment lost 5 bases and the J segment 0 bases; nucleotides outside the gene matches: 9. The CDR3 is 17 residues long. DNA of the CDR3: TGTGCCAGCAGCCATAACGACAGGGCCGCGAACACCGGGGAGCTGTTTTTT. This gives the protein CASSHNDRAANTGELFF.

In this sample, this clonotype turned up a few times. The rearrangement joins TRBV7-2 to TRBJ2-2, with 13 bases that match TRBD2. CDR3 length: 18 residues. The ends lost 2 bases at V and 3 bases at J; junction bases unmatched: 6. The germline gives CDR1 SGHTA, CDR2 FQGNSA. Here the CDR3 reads CASSLYGTSGEYTGELFF. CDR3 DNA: TGTGCCAGCAGCTTATACGGGACTAGCGGGGAGTACACCGGGGAGCTGTTTTTT.

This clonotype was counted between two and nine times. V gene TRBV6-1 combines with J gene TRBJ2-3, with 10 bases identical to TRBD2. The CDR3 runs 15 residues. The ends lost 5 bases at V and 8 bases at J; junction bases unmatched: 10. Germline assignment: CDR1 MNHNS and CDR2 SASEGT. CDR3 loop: CASSFQREGRGTQYF. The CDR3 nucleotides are TGTGCCAGCAGTTTTCAGCGGGAGGGCCGCGGTACGCAGTATTTT.

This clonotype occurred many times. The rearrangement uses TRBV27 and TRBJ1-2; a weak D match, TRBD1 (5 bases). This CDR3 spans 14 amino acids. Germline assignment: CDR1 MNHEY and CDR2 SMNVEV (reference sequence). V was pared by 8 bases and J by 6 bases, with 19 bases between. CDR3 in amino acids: CASASERGINGYTF. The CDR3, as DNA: TGTGCCAGCGCGTCAGAAAGGGGCATTAATGGCTACACCTTC.